These T cell receptor beta chains were read from a single sample in a study of blood T cell repertoires in COVID-19. Data came from immunoSEQ multiplex PCR; TCRdb stores just in-frame clones and leaves some out. The sample lists tens of thousands of clones, around 80% occurring once. The sample taken for sequencing was peripheral blood. The receptors were gathered from a human donor in a cohort sampled during active COVID-19. Each CDR3 is given with its conserved first and last residue. The D gene is left open where the match is weak. Some rows mark clone size as missing; the rest say once, few, many or name a class of expanded clone.

TRBV30,TRBD1,-,TRBJ1-4,TGTGCCTGGAGTCGGGACAGTCTTATTCGACTGTTTTTT,CAWSRDSLIRLFF
TRBV9,-,few,TRBJ2-2,TGTGCCAGCAGCGCCGGGTTCTCCGGGGAGCTGTTTTTT,CASSAGFSGELFF
TRBV12-3/TRBV12-4,-,-,TRBJ2-5,TGTGCCAGCAGCTTCGGAGGGACCCAGTACTTC,CASSFGGTQYF
TRBV5-1,TRBD1,-,TRBJ1-1,TGCGCCAGCAGCTTGAACAGGGGAAGGGCAAACACTGAAGCTTTCTTT,CASSLNRGRANTEAFF
TRBV2,-,-,TRBJ2-7,TGTGCCAGCAGTCCCAGCTCCTACGAGCAGTACTTC,CASSPSSYEQYF
TRBV7-2,-,-,TRBJ1-3,TGTGCCAGCAGCTTCGGGGAATGGAAAAACACCATATATTTT,CASSFGEWKNTIYF
TRBV5-4,-,-,TRBJ1-2,TGTGCCAGCAGCTTCAACAGTTACAGTTATGGCTACACCTTC,CASSFNSYSYGYTF
TRBV24-1,-,-,TRBJ1-5,TGTGCCACCAGTGAAGACGGGGTACAGCCCCAGCATTTT,CATSEDGVQPQHF
TRBV20-1,-,-,TRBJ2-1,TGCAGTGCTAGAGACAGGGATGAGCAGTTCTTC,CSARDRDEQFF
TRBV3-1/TRBV3-2,TRBD1,-,TRBJ2-7,TGTGCCAGCAGGGACAGGGGGTCTTACGAGCAGTACTTC,CASRDRGSYEQYF
TRBV11-2,-,once,TRBJ1-1,TGTGCCAGCAGCTTATACCGGACAGTTGAAGCTTTCTTT,CASSLYRTVEAFF
TRBV3-1/TRBV3-2,-,-,TRBJ1-1,TGTGCCAGCAGCCACAGGGATATCCCTGAAGCTTTCTTT,CASSHRDIPEAFF
TRBV11-2,TRBD1,-,TRBJ1-1,TGTGCCAGCAGCTCAGGGACAGGGGAAGCTTTCTTT,CASSSGTGEAFF
TRBV10-3,-,-,TRBJ1-1,TGTGCCATCAGGGAAGGACAGATGAACACTGAAGCTTTCTTT,CAIREGQMNTEAFF
TRBV18,-,-,TRBJ2-5,TGTGCCAGCTCACTAACCGGAGGCAGGGCGGGGGAGACCCAGTACTTC,CASSLTGGRAGETQYF
TRBV11-3,-,-,TRBJ2-3,TGTGCCAGCAGCTTAGGACTCCCCTACGGCAGATATACAGATACGCAGTATTTT,CASSLGLPYGRYTDTQYF
TRBV7-3,-,few,TRBJ1-6,TGTGCCAGCAGCTTCGGGGAGATCGGTTCACCCCTCCACTTT,CASSFGEIGSPLHF
TRBV11-2,-,-,TRBJ2-7,TGTGCCAGCAGCTTTTACAACGAGCAGTACTTC,CASSFYNEQYF
TRBV6-5,TRBD1,-,TRBJ2-7,TGTGCCACACGGGGGACAGGCCGTAGCGAGCAGTACTTC,CATRGTGRSEQYF
TRBV10-3,TRBD2,-,TRBJ2-1,TGTGCCATCAGTCTAGCGGGGGCCCACAATGAGCAGTTCTTC,CAISLAGAHNEQFF
TRBV10-2,-,-,TRBJ1-2,TGCGCCAGCAGTGTAGGCAGACTTAACTATGGCTACACCTTC,CASSVGRLNYGYTF
TRBV13,TRBD1,-,TRBJ1-5,TGTGCCAGCAGCCCTGAAACAACTGGACCTTGGGACAGGACCAATCAGCCCCAGCATTTT,CASSPETTGPWDRTNQPQHF
TRBV4-1,TRBD1,-,TRBJ2-7,TGCGCCAGCAGCCAACCAGGACAGGGGACCTTCTACGAGCAGTACTTC,CASSQPGQGTFYEQYF
TRBV28,TRBD1,-,TRBJ1-3,TGTGCCAGCAGTATACTGGACAGGGGTGGAAACACCATATATTTT,CASSILDRGGNTIYF
TRBV5-1,-,-,TRBJ2-5,TGCGCCAGCAGCTTAACAATCAGACAAGAGACCCAGTACTTC,CASSLTIRQETQYF
TRBV30,TRBD1,few,TRBJ2-6,TGTGCCTGGCAGGACAGGGGGTTTCCCTCTGGGGCCAACGTCCTGACTTTC,CAWQDRGFPSGANVLTF
TRBV30,-,-,TRBJ1-2,TGTGCCTGGAGTCCCCCGGGGGGGGAACGCGGTGGCTACACCTTC,CAWSPPGGERGGYTF
TRBV7-2,TRBD1,-,TRBJ1-2,TGTGCCAGCAGTCCCGGGGACAGGGCCTATGGCTACACCTTC,CASSPGDRAYGYTF
TRBV6-5,TRBD1,-,TRBJ2-7,TGTGCCAGCAGTTATACAGGGGTGGGCTCCTACGAGCAGTACTTC,CASSYTGVGSYEQYF
TRBV6-5,TRBD1,-,TRBJ1-1,TGTGCCAGCAGTTACAGGGGGCCTATAAACACTGAAGCTTTCTTT,CASSYRGPINTEAFF
TRBV2,-,-,TRBJ1-6,TGTGCCAGCAGTGTACAGGGACCCGATAATTCACCCCTCCACTTT,CASSVQGPDNSPLHF
TRBV4-1,-,-,TRBJ1-5,TGCGCCAGCAGCCAATTAGCAGGGATCAATCAGCCCCAGCATTTT,CASSQLAGINQPQHF
TRBV6-5,TRBD1,-,TRBJ2-1,TGTGCCAGCAGAGGGACAGGGGGAATAAATGAGCAGTTCTTC,CASRGTGGINEQFF
TRBV5-4,TRBD1,-,TRBJ1-1,TGTGCCAGCAGCGCCCGGACAGGTATGAACACTGAAGCTTTCTTT,CASSARTGMNTEAFF
TRBV11-2,TRBD1,-,TRBJ2-7,TGTGCCAGCAGCTTAGGAGCGGCCAGGGGGCTGGACGAGCAGTACTTC,CASSLGAARGLDEQYF
TRBV6-5,-,-,TRBJ1-2,TGTGCCAGCAGTCTTACAGGAAACTCGAACTATGGCTACACCTTC,CASSLTGNSNYGYTF
TRBV7-8,-,-,TRBJ2-7,TGTGCCAGCAGCTCCAGGGATACCTACGAGCAGTACTTC,CASSSRDTYEQYF
TRBV5-1,-,-,TRBJ1-1,TGCGCCAGCAGCTCTGGGACTCTGAACACTGAAGCTTTCTTT,CASSSGTLNTEAFF
TRBV6-2/TRBV6-3,-,-,TRBJ1-5,TGTGCCAGCAGCCCCAGGCGGGATAGCAATCAGCCCCAGCATTTT,CASSPRRDSNQPQHF
TRBV5-1,TRBD1,-,TRBJ1-2,TGCGCCAGCAGCCCAGGGGGGCAAGGCTATGGCTACACCTTC,CASSPGGQGYGYTF
TRBV27,TRBD1,few,TRBJ2-7,TGTGCCAGCAGTTTCACGACAGGGTACGAGCAGTACTTC,CASSFTTGYEQYF
TRBV27,-,-,TRBJ2-3,TGTGCCAGCAGTCCAACAAGGGGAACAGATACGCAGTATTTT,CASSPTRGTDTQYF
TRBV20-1,TRBD2,-,TRBJ2-7,TGCAGTGCTAGTCGGGGGGGTGATGTGAACGAGCAGTACTTC,CSASRGGDVNEQYF
TRBV9,-,-,TRBJ2-7,TGTGCCAGCAGCGTAGAAACAGGCGGTACCTCCTACGAGCAGTACTTC,CASSVETGGTSYEQYF
TRBV19,TRBD1,-,TRBJ1-1,TGTGCCAGTATGGGGGGACAGGGGAAAAACACTGAAGCTTTCTTT,CASMGGQGKNTEAFF
TRBV2,-,-,TRBJ1-2,TGTGCCAGCCGGACAGACAATAACTATGGCTACACCTTC,CASRTDNNYGYTF
TRBV28,-,-,TRBJ1-2,TGTGCCAGCAGTTCCCCTTCGGTTAACTATGGCTACACCTTC,CASSSPSVNYGYTF
TRBV24-1,TRBD1,-,TRBJ1-2,TGTGCCACCCGCCGACAGGGGACTCCCTATGGCTACACCTTC,CATRRQGTPYGYTF
TRBV6-5,TRBD1,-,TRBJ1-2,TGTGCCAGCAGTCGAACGACAGGGGGCGATGGCTACACCTTC,CASSRTTGGDGYTF
TRBV5-1,-,once,TRBJ2-7,TGCGCCAGCGTTAGAAACCCTAGCTCCTACGAGCAGTACTTC,CASVRNPSSYEQYF
TRBV19,TRBD1,-,TRBJ2-2,TGTGCCAGTAGTATAAGGGGGCCAGGCGGGGAGCTGTTTTTT,CASSIRGPGGELFF
TRBV2,-,-,TRBJ1-4,TGTGCCAGCAGGGCATACAGATCAACTAATGAAAAACTGTTTTTT,CASRAYRSTNEKLFF
TRBV5-4,-,-,TRBJ1-1,TGTGCCAGCAGCTTGGGAGGGGAGGTCACTGAAGCTTTCTTT,CASSLGGEVTEAFF